This TCR beta chain was profiled in a study of cytomegalovirus exposure and HLA in healthy donors. Study-level findings and limits: Per a prior analysis, the majority of TCR beta V segments were productive roughly 87% or roughly 30% of the time. In a later analysis, parvovirus B19, influenza, CMV and Epstein-Barr virus appeared linked to several top co-occurrence clusters. The authors listed 164 TCR beta chains as cytomegalovirus-associated.

Comment on this clone: What it binds is unknown.

The CDR3 covers 14 residues. Looked up from germline, CDR1 is SGHNT and CDR2 is YENEEA. Trimming removed 4 bases at V and 4 bases at J, with 10 bases between. PCR primers comprised 60 Vbeta and 13 Jbeta primers. Data came from immunoSEQ multiplex PCR; TCRdb stores just in-frame clones and leaves some out. In the table there are 190,000 or so clones, 80% of which are singletons. This chain uses TRBV11-3 with TRBJ2-2; TRBD2 is a possible D gene (5 bases). Input material: PBMCs. This clonotype was obtained from a boy aged 5-17 years in good health and CMV-seronegative. The CDR3 reads CASSSSRVTGELFF. In nucleotides, the CDR3 is TGTGCCAGCAGCTCCTCGAGGGTCACCGGGGAGCTGTTTTTT.